This TCR beta chain originates from a study of cytotoxic CD8 clonotypes in ibrutinib-treated CLL. Study-level background: Partial responses totalled about 24 and complete responses 2; after median roughly 70 months, approximately 15 remained remitted and approximately twelve progressed.

The trim removed 5 bases at V and 4 bases at J, leaving 5 bases unmatched. Germline lookup yields CDR1 PRHDT and CDR2 FYEKMQ (reference sequence). The CDR3 is made up of 14 amino acids. The repertoire was sequenced with immunoSEQ multiplex PCR; TCRdb's copy has only in-frame clones and lacks some. The table records approximately 300,000 clones, 80% of them present only once. V usage is TRBV13 and J usage is TRBJ1-1; 9 bases fit TRBD1. The specimen was PBMCs, collected before ibrutinib treatment. The receptor's source is a human donor with chronic lymphocytic leukemia. CDR3 nucleotide sequence: TGTGCCAGCAGCCCCAGGACAGGGGCCACTGAAGCTTTCTTT. Translated: CASSPRTGATEAFF.